A single sample is the source of the 6 T cell receptor beta chains below, sequenced in a study of cytomegalovirus exposure and HLA in healthy donors (dated by TCRdb to 2016 to 2017). Library method: the immunoSEQ multiplex PCR assay. A mixture of 60 forward primers for TCR Vbeta segments and 13 reverse primers for TCR Jbeta segments was used in the multiplex PCR. Held by TCRdb, this immuneACCESS table contains in-frame sequences only and omits some clones. Under half of the omission traces to an unresolved V gene where checked; the cause of the rest is unknown. Recorded for this sample are approximately 95,000 clones; about 81% of them occurred a single time. The ten biggest clones cover roughly 9.8% of the sample. Sequencing was carried out using PBMCs. Receptors originate from a man aged 18 to 29 in good health and CMV-seropositive.

The chain carries TRBV30 and TRBJ2-5; D perhaps matches TRBD1 (6 bases). The CDR3 totals 13 residues. The germline V and J ends were trimmed by 0 bases and 7 bases, with 12 bases remaining between them. CDR1 and CDR2 from the germline V gene are GTSNPN and SVGIG (reference sequence). The DNA for the CDR3 is TGTGCCTGGAGTGTGGGAAAACAGGGGACCCAGTACTTC. It translates to CAWSVGKQGTQYF.

V gene TRBV5-5 combines with J gene TRBJ2-1, with D possibly TRBD1 on 6 matching bases. The CDR3 has 15 residues. V was cut by 1 base and J by 2 bases, with 10 bases left in between. CDR1 SGHKS and CDR2 YYEKEE come from the germline V gene (reference sequence). Here the CDR3 DNA reads TGTGCCAGCAGCTTGACCGGGACACCCTACAATGAGCAGTTCTTC. Encoded protein: CASSLTGTPYNEQFF.

This chain links TRBV28 with TRBJ1-4; TRBD1 matches 8 bases. After removal of 8 bases from V and 5 bases from J, the junction contained 4 bases not matched to a gene. The CDR3 extends over 13 amino acids. The germline gives CDR1 MDHEN, CDR2 SYDVKM. CDR3 bases: TGTGCCAGCGAGGCAGGGGGCAATGAAAAACTGTTTTTT. Translating it yields CASEAGGNEKLFF.

The chain uses TRBV5-8 and TRBJ1-2; D remains unclear. CDR3 length: 12 residues. The germline V and J ends were trimmed by 0 bases and 8 bases, with 8 bases remaining between them. Per germline, CDR1 SGHTS and CDR2 YDEGEE. In nucleotides, the CDR3 is TGTGCCAGCAGCTTGGCCGTCGTGGGCTACACCTTC. Amino acids: CASSLAVVGYTF.

The rearrangement joins TRBV6-1 to TRBJ2-5, with 8 bases aligning to TRBD1. The DNA end lines up better with TRBJ2-7; the J call may be wrong. From germline, CDR1 is MNHNS and CDR2 SASEGT. The CDR3 length is 14 residues. The CDR3 region is CASKGQVRDYEQYF. The DNA for the CDR3 is TGTGCCAGCAAGGGACAGGTGAGGGACTACGAGCAGTACTTC.

The chain has TRBV13 and TRBJ2-3, with D perhaps matching TRBD2 (5 bases). V was shortened by 5 bases and J by 2 bases, with 8 bases between the two germline ends. Germline assignment: CDR1 PRHDT and CDR2 FYEKMQ (reference sequence). CDR3 length: 13 residues. In DNA, the CDR3 is TGTGCCAGCAGCCCGGGGATCACAGATACGCAGTATTTT. Translation: CASSPGITDTQYF.